This T cell receptor beta chain derives from a study of blood T cell repertoires in COVID-19. Study summary: Acute and convalescent COVID-19 samples came from the United States, Italy and Spain. From T cells, B-cell-depleted T cells, or PBMCs came the material, which was cDNA or gDNA.

From germline, CDR1 is LGHDT and CDR2 YNNKEL (reference sequence). V lost 2 bases to trimming and J lost 4 bases, with 13 bases between them. The CDR3 length is 15 residues. Authors' analysis steps: From reference gene primer amplification, estimates of nucleated cell counts were derived. Only in-frame clones appear in the TCRdb table, and some are missing; sequencing was by immunoSEQ multiplex PCR. V, J and clone size were drawn from that table, and D and trimming were deduced from the DNA. The data contain some 120,000 clones, about 80% of them singletons. This TCR was sampled from a woman between 45 and 60 years old with acute or convalescent COVID-19. The chain employs TRBV3-1 (or the pseudogene TRBV3-2) and TRBJ2-3, with D perhaps TRBD2 (5 bases). The sequenced material came from peripheral blood. The CDR3 is CASSQSRVRADTQYF. Here the CDR3 DNA reads TGTGCCAGCAGCCAATCGAGGGTGAGGGCAGATACGCAGTATTTT.